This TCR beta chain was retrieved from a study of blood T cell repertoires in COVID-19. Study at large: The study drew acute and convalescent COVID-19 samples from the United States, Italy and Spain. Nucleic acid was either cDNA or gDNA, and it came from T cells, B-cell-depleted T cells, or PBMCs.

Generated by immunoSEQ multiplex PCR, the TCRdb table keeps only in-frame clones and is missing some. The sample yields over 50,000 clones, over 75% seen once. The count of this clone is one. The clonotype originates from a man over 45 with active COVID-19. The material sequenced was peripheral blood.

The CDR3 DNA sequence: TGTGCCAGCAGCTTAACGGGCGGGAGGCTCGATGAGCAGTTCTTC. This gives the protein CASSLTGGRLDEQFF. The chain couples TRBV7-3 to TRBJ2-1; 8 bases fit TRBD2. Unmatched junction bases numbered 6, after V lost 0 bases and J lost 8 bases. Germline CDR1 is SGHTA and CDR2 is FQGTGA. There are 15 residues in the CDR3.